What follows describes a single TCR beta chain. This entry belongs to a study of blood T cell repertoires in COVID-19. Study overall: Sources were T cells, B-cell-depleted T cells, or PBMCs; the material itself was cDNA or gDNA.

TCRdb's copy holds only in-frame clones and misses some; the assay was immunoSEQ multiplex PCR. Among hundreds of thousands of clones listed, approximately 85% were seen once. The CDR3 spans 15 residues. The germline CDR1 and CDR2 sequences are LNHDA and SQIVND (reference sequence). V shed 4 bases and J shed 11 bases, with 23 bases lying between them. What was sequenced was peripheral blood. The TCR comes from a man aged 50 to 59 with COVID-19, enrolled during active disease. The chain couples TRBV19 to TRBJ1-1, with D perhaps TRBD1 (6 bases). The CDR3 region has the DNA TGTGCCAGTAGTAGTGACCCCCCGGGACAAGGACGGGCTTTCTTT. Protein: CASSSDPPGQGRAFF.